The 21 T cell receptor beta chains presented below share a single source sample, sequenced in a study of CD8+CD57+ T cells in acquired aplastic anemia. Previously, flow cytometry had revealed CD8+CD57+ cell expansion in the patients chosen for sequencing. TCR beta VDJ and CDR3 were profiled, and genomic DNA was the template. MiXCR was run by TCRdb on the reads, yielding one entry per CDR3 protein. In the table there are about 180,000 distinct CDR3 sequences, about 50% of which are singletons. Sequenced input: sorted CD4+, CD8+, or CD8+CD57+ T cells (not recorded which) from PBMCs. These receptors were obtained from a human donor with aplastic anemia.

This clonotype came up many times. This chain's CDR3 is CASSPDSRNQPQHF. The CDR3 DNA is TGTGCCAGCAGCCCCGACAGTCGCAATCAGCCCCAGCATTTT. The J gene is TRBJ1-5, the V gene TRBV2; D perhaps matches TRBD1 (5 bases). Trimming pared 6 bases from V and 2 bases from J, leaving 11 bases between. Germline V gene sequence: CDR1 SNHLY, CDR2 FYNNEI. The CDR3 loop spans 14 amino acids.

With respect to this clonotype: Germline is not matched at one junction end, which may reflect a read error. The rearrangement joins TRBV6-5 to TRBJ1-1; perhaps TRBD1 as D (5 bases). CDR3 size: 17 residues. Per the germline V gene, CDR1 is MNHEY and CDR2 is SVGAGI. CDR3 region: CASSYSGFGGGNTDAFF. The CDR3 bases are TGTGCCAGCAGTTACTCGGGATTTGGGGGTGGCAACACTGACGCTTTCTTT.

This clonotype has a single count. This chain's CDR3 is CASSLSPNPYEQYF. CDR3 bases: TGTGCCAGCAGTCTCAGCCCTAACCCCTACGAGCAGTACTTC. This chain links TRBV15 with TRBJ2-7; D remains unclear. Germline CDR1 is LNHNV and CDR2 is YYDKDF (reference sequence). This CDR3 has 14 residues. Trimming left V 10 bases short and J 2 bases short, with 18 bases between.

This clonotype came up once. V gene TRBV20-1 combines with J gene TRBJ2-3; possibly TRBD1 or TRBD2 for D (5 bases each). Germline V gene lookup returns CDR1 DFQATT and CDR2 SNEGSKA (reference sequence). The CDR3 runs to 17 residues. V dropped 1 base and J dropped 3 bases, with 20 bases sitting between them. Here the CDR3 reads CSARGSAGAGSTDTQYF. DNA of the CDR3: TGCAGTGCTAGAGGGTCCGCCGGGGCAGGGAGTACAGATACGCAGTATTTT.

This clonotype was found once. This chain connects TRBV20-1 to TRBJ2-7, with no clear D. CDR3 length: 14 amino acids. V was shortened by 6 bases and J by 2 bases, with 17 bases between the two germline ends. The germline gives CDR1 DFQATT, CDR2 SNEGSKA (reference sequence). CDR3 loop: CSAPVSAAPYEQYF. DNA of the CDR3: TGCAGTGCACCTGTATCGGCGGCCCCCTACGAGCAGTACTTC.

This clonotype was found many times. The chain combines TRBV19 with TRBJ1-1; 9 bases are a match to TRBD1. V lost 6 bases to trimming and J lost 1 base; unmatched junction nucleotides: 9. CDR3 length equals 16 residues. Germline V gives CDR1 LNHDA, CDR2 SQIVND (reference sequence). The CDR3 region is CASRRGPGQGNTEAFF. The CDR3, as DNA: TGTGCCAGTAGGCGAGGACCGGGACAGGGGAACACTGAAGCTTTCTTT.

For this clonotype: Germline and junction disagree at one end, which may indicate a read error. This chain connects TRBV7-8 to TRBJ1-1, with D unresolved. CDR3 length: 15 residues. Germline CDR1 and CDR2: SGHVS and FQNEAQ. The CDR3 spells CASSLVGPWNAEAFF. The CDR3 coding sequence is TGTGCCAGCAGCTTAGTAGGGCCATGGAACGCTGAAGCTTTCTTT.

The CDR3 loop reads CASRRTVEAFF. The CDR3 DNA is TGTGCCAGCAGAAGGACAGTTGAAGCTTTCTTT. The gene calls are TRBV7-2 and TRBJ1-1; possibly TRBD1 for D (6 bases). Looked up from germline, CDR1 is SGHTA and CDR2 is FQGNSA. The V end lost 6 bases, the J end lost 7 bases, and 9 bases lay between the germline ends. CDR3 length equals 11 residues.

About this clonotype: One junction end does not reproduce the germline sequence, and a read error may be involved. Written as DNA, the CDR3 is TGTGCCAGCAGCCTTCGACAGGGGGGGTTCTCCTACGAGCGGTACTTC. It codes for CASSLRQGGFSYERYF. The chain joins TRBV25-1 to TRBJ2-7; 9 nucleotides line up with TRBD1. The CDR3 is 16 residues long. From germline, CDR1 is MGHDK and CDR2 SYGVNS.

This clonotype showed up many times. The genes are TRBV9 and TRBJ1-2, with 7 bases that match TRBD1. Germline V gives CDR1 SGDLS, CDR2 YYNGEE. The CDR3 runs to 13 residues. V was clipped by 3 bases and J by 8 bases; unmatched bases: 7. CDR3 in amino acids: CASSAGGRFGYTF. CDR3 in DNA: TGTGCCAGCAGCGCAGGGGGGCGTTTCGGCTACACCTTC.

This sequence joins TRBV9 and TRBJ1-2; tentatively, D is TRBD1 (5 bases). The CDR3 is made up of 13 amino acids. The germline gives CDR1 SGDLS, CDR2 YYNGEE. Trimming removed 3 bases from V and 6 bases from J, with 12 bases in between. CDR3 DNA: TGTGCCAGCAGCGGAGGGACCATGCATGGCTACACCTTC. Protein sequence: CASSGGTMHGYTF. The whole variable domain, filled in from reference TRBV9 and TRBJ1-2, reads DSGVTQTPKHLITATGQRVTLRCSPRSGDLSVYWYQQSLDQGLQFLIQYYNGEERAKGNILERFSAQQFPDLHSELNLSSLELGDSALYFCASSGGTMHGYTFGSGTRLTVV.

This clonotype was recorded at least ten times. The chain is built from TRBV19 and TRBJ2-1, with 9 bases identical to TRBD2. The CDR3 runs 13 residues. The V segment lost 8 bases and the J segment 5 bases; nucleotides outside the gene matches: 4. Germline CDR1 reads LNHDA; CDR2 reads SQIVND (reference sequence). CDR3 residues: CASAGGPDNEQFF. In DNA form, the CDR3 reads TGTGCCAGTGCGGGGGGGCCAGACAATGAGCAGTTCTTC.

The rearrangement links TRBV2 to TRBJ2-1; D gene ambiguous. The CDR3 sequence is 14 residues long. Germline V gives CDR1 SNHLY, CDR2 FYNNEI. V lost 6 bases and J lost 6, with 15 bases in between. CDR3 DNA: TGTGCCAGCAGACCCCGGGCAGCCACCAATGAGCAGTTCTTC. It yields the protein CASRPRAATNEQFF.

This clonotype came up many times. The chain is built from TRBV19 and TRBJ1-6, with 9 bases identical to TRBD1. The CDR3 totals 17 residues. The V gene end was trimmed by 7 bases and the J gene end by 9 bases; junction bases not matched to a gene: 16. The V gene's germline CDR1 is LNHDA and CDR2 SQIVND (reference sequence). For the CDR3, the DNA is TGTGCCAGTAACTTAGGGACAGGGACATCCCGCGGTTCACCCCTCCACTTT. It is translated as CASNLGTGTSRGSPLHF.

The chain has TRBV9 and TRBJ2-7; D not resolved. CDR1 SGDLS and CDR2 YYNGEE come from the germline V gene. The CDR3 sequence is 14 residues long. V lost 4 bases to trimming and J lost 6 bases, with 17 bases between them. Here the CDR3 DNA reads TGTGCCAGCAGCCTGGGTGATCTTCTGGGCGAGCAGTACTTC. Translation: CASSLGDLLGEQYF. The full variable domain, in which reference TRBV9 and TRBJ2-7 provide the parts outside the CDR3, is DSGVTQTPKHLITATGQRVTLRCSPRSGDLSVYWYQQSLDQGLQFLIQYYNGEERAKGNILERFSAQQFPDLHSELNLSSLELGDSALYFCASSLGDLLGEQYFGPGTRLTVT.

This clonotype was detected only a few times. This chain connects TRBV25-1 to TRBJ1-3, with D possibly matching TRBD1 (5 bases). CDR1 MGHDK and CDR2 SYGVNS come from the germline V gene. CDR3 length: 14 residues. Trimming stripped 1 base from V and 11 bases from J, with 15 bases between. The CDR3 DNA reads as TGTGCCAGCAGTGAATGGGGGACCGGTATCGCCATATATTTT. Translating gives CASSEWGTGIAIYF.

This clonotype was seen a few times. The V call is TRBV10-3, the J call TRBJ1-1, with no clear D. Between the trimmed V and J ends, which lost 2 bases and 11 bases, there was a span of 12 bases. Germline V gene lookup returns CDR1 ENHRY and CDR2 SYGVKD. The CDR3 runs 12 residues. The CDR3 bases are TGTGCCATCAGTGAGATCGCAGAATCGGCTTTCTTT. The encoded protein is CAISEIAESAFF.

This clonotype came up once. This chain uses TRBV20-1 with TRBJ1-1; D gene ambiguous. Germline values: CDR1 DFQATT, CDR2 SNEGSKA (reference sequence). The CDR3 spans 11 residues. Trimming removed 2 bases from V and 5 bases from J, with 6 bases in between. This CDR3 reads CSARLSTEAFF. Written as DNA, the CDR3 is TGCAGTGCTAGATTGAGTACTGAAGCTTTCTTT.

The rearrangement links TRBV7-9 to TRBJ2-7; no definite D call. This CDR3 contains 13 residues. Germline CDR1 SEHNR, CDR2 FQNEAQ (reference sequence). V shed 1 base and J shed 2 bases, with 6 bases lying between them. The CDR3 region is CASSLGNPYEQYF. Here the CDR3 DNA reads TGTGCCAGCAGCTTAGGGAACCCCTACGAGCAGTACTTC. The whole variable domain, remainder taken from reference TRBV7-9 and TRBJ2-7, is DTGVSQNPRHKITKRGQNVTFRCDPISEHNRLYWYRQTLGQGPEFLTYFQNEAQLEKSRLLSDRFSAERPKGSFSTLEIQRTEQGDSAMYLCASSLGNPYEQYFGPGTRLTVT.

The rearrangement uses TRBV19 and TRBJ2-2; D is perhaps TRBD1 (6 bases). Per the germline V gene, CDR1 is LNHDA and CDR2 is SQIVND (reference sequence). Trimming pared 10 bases from V and 1 base from J, leaving 16 bases between. The CDR3 spans 15 residues. CDR3 in amino acids: CATEQGRRNTGELFF. CDR3 in DNA: TGTGCCACCGAACAGGGCCGGAGGAACACCGGGGAGCTGTTTTTT. Filled out from reference TRBV19 and TRBJ2-2, the complete variable domain reads DGGITQSPKYLFRKEGQNVTLSCEQNLNHDAMYWYRQDPGQGLRLIYYSQIVNDFQKGDIAEGYSVSREKKESFPLTVTSAQKNPTAFYLCATEQGRRNTGELFFGEGSRLTVL.

The rearrangement links TRBV15 to TRBJ2-3, with 8 bases aligning to TRBD1. The CDR3 has 15 residues. Germline V gives CDR1 LNHNV, CDR2 YYDKDF (reference sequence). With 6 bases clipped from V and 9 bases from J, the junction kept 14 bases outside the gene matches. CDR3 in amino acids: CATREGGLTGATQYF. The CDR3 DNA reads TGTGCCACCAGAGAGGGGGGCTTGACAGGGGCGACGCAGTATTTT.